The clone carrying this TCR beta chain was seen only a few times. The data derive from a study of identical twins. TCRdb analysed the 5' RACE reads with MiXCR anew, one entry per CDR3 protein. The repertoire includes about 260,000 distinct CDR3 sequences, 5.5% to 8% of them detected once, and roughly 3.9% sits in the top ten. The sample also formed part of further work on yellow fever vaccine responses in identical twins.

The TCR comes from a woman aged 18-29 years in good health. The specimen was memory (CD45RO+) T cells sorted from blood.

In DNA form, the CDR3 reads TGCGCCAGCAGCCCGGTGGGGACTAGCGGGAGGGCAGACAATGAGCAGTTCTTC. It specifies CASSPVGTSGRADNEQFF. This chain uses TRBV5-1 with TRBJ2-1, with 16 bases aligning to TRBD2. The CDR3 extends over 18 amino acids. V dropped 4 bases and J dropped 5; count of bases not matched to a gene: 9. Germline V gives CDR1 SGHRS, CDR2 YFSETQ. The full variable domain, in which reference TRBV5-1 and TRBJ2-1 provide the parts outside the CDR3, is KAGVTQTPRYLIKTRGQQVTLSCSPISGHRSVSWYQQTPGQGLQFLFEYFSETQRNKGNFPGRFSGRQFSNSRSEMNVSTLELGDSALYLCASSPVGTSGRADNEQFFGPGTRLTVL.